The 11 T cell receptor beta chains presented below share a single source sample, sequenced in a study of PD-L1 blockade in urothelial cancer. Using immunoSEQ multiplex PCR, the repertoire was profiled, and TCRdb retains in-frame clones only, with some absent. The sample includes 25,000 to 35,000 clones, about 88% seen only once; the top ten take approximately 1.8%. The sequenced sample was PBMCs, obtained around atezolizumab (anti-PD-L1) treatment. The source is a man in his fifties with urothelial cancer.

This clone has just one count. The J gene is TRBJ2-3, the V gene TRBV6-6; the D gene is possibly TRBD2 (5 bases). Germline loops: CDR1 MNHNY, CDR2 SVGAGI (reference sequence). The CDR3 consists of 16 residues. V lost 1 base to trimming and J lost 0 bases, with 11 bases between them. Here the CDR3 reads CASSYYRGTSTDTQYF. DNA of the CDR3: TGTGCCAGCAGTTACTACCGGGGTACCAGCACAGATACGCAGTATTTT.

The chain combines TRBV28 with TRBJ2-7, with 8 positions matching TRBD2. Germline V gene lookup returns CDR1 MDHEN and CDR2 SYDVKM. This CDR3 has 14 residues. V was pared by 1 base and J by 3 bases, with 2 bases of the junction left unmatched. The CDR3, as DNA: TGTGCCAGCAGTTTATTAGCGGGGATCTACGAGCAGTACTTC. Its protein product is CASSLLAGIYEQYF.

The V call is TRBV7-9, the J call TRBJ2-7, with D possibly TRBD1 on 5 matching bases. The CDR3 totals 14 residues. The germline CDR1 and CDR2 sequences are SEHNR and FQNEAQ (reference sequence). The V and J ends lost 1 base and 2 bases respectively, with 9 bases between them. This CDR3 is CASSLGGRAYEQYF. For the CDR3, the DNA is TGTGCCAGCAGCTTAGGGGGCAGGGCCTACGAGCAGTACTTC.

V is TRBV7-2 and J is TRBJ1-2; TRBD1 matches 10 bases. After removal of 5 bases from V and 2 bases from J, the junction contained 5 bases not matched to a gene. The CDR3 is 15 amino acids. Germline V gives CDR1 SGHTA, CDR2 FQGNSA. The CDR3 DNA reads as TGTGCCAGCAGCCTCGACAGGGGGCCGAACTATGGCTACACCTTC. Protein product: CASSLDRGPNYGYTF. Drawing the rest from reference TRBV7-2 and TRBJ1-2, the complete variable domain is GAGVSQSPSNKVTEKGKDVELRCDPISGHTALYWYRQSLGQGLEFLIYFQGNSAPDKSGLPSDRFSAERTGGSVSTLTIQRTQQEDSAVYLCASSLDRGPNYGYTFGSGTRLTVV.

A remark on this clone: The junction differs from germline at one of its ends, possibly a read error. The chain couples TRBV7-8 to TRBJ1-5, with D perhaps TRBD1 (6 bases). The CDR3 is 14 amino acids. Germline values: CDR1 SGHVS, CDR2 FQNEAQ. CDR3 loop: CASSLATGVQPQHF. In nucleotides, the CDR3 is TGTGCCAGCAGCCTAGCGACAGGCGTTCAGCCCCAGCATTTT.

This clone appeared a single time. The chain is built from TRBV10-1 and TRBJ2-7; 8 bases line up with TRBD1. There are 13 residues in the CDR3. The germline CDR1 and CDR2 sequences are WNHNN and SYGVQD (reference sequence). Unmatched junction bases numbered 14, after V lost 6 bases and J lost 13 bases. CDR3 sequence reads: CASSSGTGTTFYF. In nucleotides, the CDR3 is TGCGCCAGCAGCTCCGGGACAGGTACTACGTTTTACTTC.

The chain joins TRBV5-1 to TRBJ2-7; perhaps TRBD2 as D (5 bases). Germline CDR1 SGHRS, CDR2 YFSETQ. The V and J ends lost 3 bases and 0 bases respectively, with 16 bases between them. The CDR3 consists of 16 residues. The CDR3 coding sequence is TGCGCCAGCAGCTGGGTGATAAGTGGGAGCTCCTACGAGCAGTACTTC. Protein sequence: CASSWVISGSSYEQYF.

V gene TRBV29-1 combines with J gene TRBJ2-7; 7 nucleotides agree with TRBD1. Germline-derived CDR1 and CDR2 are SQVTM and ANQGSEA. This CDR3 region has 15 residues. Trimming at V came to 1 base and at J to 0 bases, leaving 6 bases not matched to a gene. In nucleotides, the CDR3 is TGCAGCGTTGAAGGAAGGGGACAGAGCTCCTACGAGCAGTACTTC. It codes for CSVEGRGQSSYEQYF.

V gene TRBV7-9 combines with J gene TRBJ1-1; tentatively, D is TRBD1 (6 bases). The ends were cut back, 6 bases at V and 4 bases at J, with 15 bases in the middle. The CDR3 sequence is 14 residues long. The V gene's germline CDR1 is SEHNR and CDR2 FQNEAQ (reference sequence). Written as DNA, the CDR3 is TGTGCCAGCAGATTATCGGGGGGCGGCACTGAAGCTTTCTTT. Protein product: CASRLSGGGTEAFF.

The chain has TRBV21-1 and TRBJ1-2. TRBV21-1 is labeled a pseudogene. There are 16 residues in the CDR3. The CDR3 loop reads CASSKRRRGGRYGYTF. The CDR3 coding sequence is TGTGCCAGCAGCAAACGGAGGAGGGGAGGGCGTTATGGCTACACCTTC.

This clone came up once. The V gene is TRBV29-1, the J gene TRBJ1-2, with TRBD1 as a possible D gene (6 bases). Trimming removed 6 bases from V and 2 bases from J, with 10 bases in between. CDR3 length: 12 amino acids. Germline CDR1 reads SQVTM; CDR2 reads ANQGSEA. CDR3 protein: CSVADRNYGYTF. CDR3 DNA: TGCAGCGTCGCTGACAGGAACTATGGCTACACCTTC.